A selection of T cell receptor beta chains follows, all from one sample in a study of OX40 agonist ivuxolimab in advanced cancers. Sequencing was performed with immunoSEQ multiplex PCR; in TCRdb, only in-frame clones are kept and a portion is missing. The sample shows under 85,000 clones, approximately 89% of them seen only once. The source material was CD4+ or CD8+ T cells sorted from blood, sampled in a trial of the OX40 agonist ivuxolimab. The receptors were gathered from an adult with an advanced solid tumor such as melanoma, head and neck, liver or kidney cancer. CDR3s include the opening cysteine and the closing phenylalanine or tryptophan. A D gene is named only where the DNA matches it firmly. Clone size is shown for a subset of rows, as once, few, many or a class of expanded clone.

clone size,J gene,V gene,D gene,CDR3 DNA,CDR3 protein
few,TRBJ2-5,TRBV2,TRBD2,TGTGCCAGCAGTGAGGGACTAGCGGGGGGAGAGACCCAGTACTTC,CASSEGLAGGETQYF
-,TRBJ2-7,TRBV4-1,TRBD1,TGCGCCAGCAGCCAACAACAGGGACAGCCATCCTACGAGCAGTACTTC,CASSQQQGQPSYEQYF
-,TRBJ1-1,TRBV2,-,TGTGCCAGCCTAGACAGGCCGAACACTGAAGCTTTCTTT,CASLDRPNTEAFF
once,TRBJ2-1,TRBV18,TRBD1,TGTGCCAGCTCATCAAATCCGGGACAGCACAATGAGCAGTTCTTC,CASSSNPGQHNEQFF
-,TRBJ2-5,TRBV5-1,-,TGCGCCAGCAGCTTGGGACAGGCCGGAGAGACCCAGTACTTC,CASSLGQAGETQYF
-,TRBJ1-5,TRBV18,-,TGTGCCAGCGCTACCGACATTGGGGAGCCCCAGCATTTT,CASATDIGEPQHF
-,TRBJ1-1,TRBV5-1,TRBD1,TGCGCCAGCACCCGGGACAGGGAGAACACTGAAGCTTTCTTT,CASTRDRENTEAFF
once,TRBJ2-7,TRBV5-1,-,TGCGCCAGCAGTCAAGTCGCGGGGTCCTCCTACGAGCAGTACTTC,CASSQVAGSSYEQYF
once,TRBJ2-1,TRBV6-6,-,TGTGCCAGCAGTTCCCAGATCAATGAGCAGTTCTTC,CASSSQINEQFF
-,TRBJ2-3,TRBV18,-,TGTGCCAGCTCACTCTACATCGGAACTAACACAGATACGCAGTATTTT,CASSLYIGTNTDTQYF
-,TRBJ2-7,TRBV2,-,TGTGCCAGCAGTGCTTTCCGGGGCTACGAGCAGTACTTC,CASSAFRGYEQYF
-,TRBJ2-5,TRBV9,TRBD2,TGTGCCAGCAGTTGGGGGGGTAACGAAGGAGAGACCCAGTACTTC,CASSWGGNEGETQYF
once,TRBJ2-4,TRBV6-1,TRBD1,TGTGCCAGCATATGGGGACAGGGGTCGGGCATTCAGTACTTC,CASIWGQGSGIQYF
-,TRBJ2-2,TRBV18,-,TGTGCCAGCTCACCACCGGTTGACACCGGGGAGCTGTTTTTT,CASSPPVDTGELFF
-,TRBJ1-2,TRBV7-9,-,TGTGCCAGCAGCTTAGGCGCTCCGGACGGCCTCACCTTC,CASSLGAPDGLTF
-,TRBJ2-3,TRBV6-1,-,TGTGCCAGCAGTGGAAGACTGGTCCTTGACCCTGATACGCAGTATTTT,CASSGRLVLDPDTQYF
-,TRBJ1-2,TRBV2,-,TGTGCCAGCAGGACCCCGTCCCGTGGCTACACCTTC,CASRTPSRGYTF
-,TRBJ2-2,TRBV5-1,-,TGCGCCAGCAGCTTGCGAAGCAACACCGGGGAGCTGTTTTTT,CASSLRSNTGELFF
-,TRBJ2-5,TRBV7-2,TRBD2,TGTGCCAGCAGCCCGCCCGGGGGGAATCAAGAGACCCAGTACTTC,CASSPPGGNQETQYF
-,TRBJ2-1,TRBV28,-,TGTGCCAGCAGTTTAGGCGGACAGGGAGGGGATAGGGAGCAGTTCTTC,CASSLGGQGGDREQFF
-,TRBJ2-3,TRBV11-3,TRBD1,TGTGCCAGCAGCAGAGACAGGGAAACAGATACGCAGTATTTT,CASSRDRETDTQYF
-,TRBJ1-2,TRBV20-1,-,TGCAGTGGGCCAGCTAACTATGGCTACACCTTC,CSGPANYGYTF
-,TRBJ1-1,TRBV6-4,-,TGTGCCAGCCGACGGGGTGGGGGGAACACTGAAGCTTTCTTT,CASRRGGGNTEAFF
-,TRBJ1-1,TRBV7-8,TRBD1,TGTGCCAGCAGCCAAGACAGGGAAGGTGAAGCTTTCTTT,CASSQDREGEAFF
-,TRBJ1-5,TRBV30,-,TGTGCCTGGACAGACTGGGTCCCCGGCAATCAGCCCCAGCATTTT,CAWTDWVPGNQPQHF
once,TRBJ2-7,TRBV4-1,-,TGCGCCAGCAGCCGTAGTTGGGGGGCGGGGCTAGCGGTTTCCTACGAGCAGTACTTC,CASSRSWGAGLAVSYEQYF